This is a list of T cell receptor beta chains from one sample in a study of coeliac disease. Data came from immunoSEQ multiplex PCR; TCRdb stores just in-frame clones and leaves some out. Among a few thousand clones listed, approximately 65% were seen once. Material: intraepithelial lymphocytes from the gut. These TCRs come from a woman aged 18-30 years with active celiac disease. The conserved cysteine and the conserved F or W are not part of the CDR3 here.

J gene | V gene | CDR3 protein
TRBJ2-7 | TRBV2 | ASSVGLAGLKSYEQY
TRBJ1-1 | TRBV27 | ASIGLGTGQEGITFVSF
TRBJ1-1 | TRBV4-2 | ASSRRGDRGREAF
TRBJ2-1 | TRBV7-9 | ASSSIVHTNDEQF
TRBJ1-2 | TRBV4-1 | ASSRAGTDYYGYT
TRBJ2-1 | TRBV28 | ASTTISWGVVGYEQF
TRBJ2-1 | TRBV4-2 | ASSRKRDSEQF
TRBJ2-7 | TRBV4-1 | ASSGLRGGGTGYEQY
TRBJ1-5 | TRBV27 | ASSNSGRRPQH
TRBJ1-3 | TRBV4-1 | ASSLNDRHPRNTIY
TRBJ2-3 | TRBV7-6 | ASSLRGTGERTDTQY
TRBJ2-5 | TRBV11-1 | ASSLGTSGRETQY
TRBJ2-4 | TRBV2 | ASSANGRNIQY
TRBJ2-1 | TRBV7-2 | ASSFPLRYNEQF
TRBJ2-7 | TRBV30 | AWGRVTYEQY